This T cell receptor (beta chain) appears in the sequencing data of a study of T-cell reconstitution after alpha-beta-depleted transplantation in children (dated by TCRdb to 2016 to 2018). Notes on the research overall: Using TCR repertoire profiling, the study quantitatively followed how T-cell immune reconstitution unfolded in children after TCRalphabeta/CD19-depleted allogeneic hematopoietic cell transplantation.

From cysteine to phenylalanine, the CDR3 is 13 amino acids long. Only the CDR3 DNA stays, 39 bases, in frame from base 1. V is clipped by 4 bases and J by 15 bases, and the sequence between their germline boundaries is 19 bases long. Library preparation employed PCR. TCRdb names Illumina HiSeq 2500 as the instrument used. To normalize quantification of the TCRbeta repertoire, the TCR libraries were built with molecular barcoding that relied on unique molecular identifiers. Starting from the raw public reads, TCRdb applied fastp trimming at Q25, assembled clones with MiXCR and retained in-frame beta chains. Each entry is one CDR3 protein sequence, shown with its most common DNA and genes. The sample includes about 540,000 distinct CDR3 sequences, with about 17% observed a single time. The ten largest clones take up roughly 3.3% of the sample. This clonotype has a handful of counts. Its recognized antigen is unknown. No clone much larger than this one lies a single base away; base qualities are absent.

The source was PBMCs from the stem cell graft donor, collected from the stem cell graft. The receptor comes from a human donor who donated a stem cell graft to a child with acute lymphoblastic leukemia. Recombination connected TRBV12-3 or TRBV12-4 to TRBJ2-1, with TRBD2 tentatively as D gene (6 bases match). The DNA reads as follows: TGTGCCAGCAGTTCCTCCGGGACTCCCATGGGGTTCTTC. Its translation is CASSSSGTPMGFF.